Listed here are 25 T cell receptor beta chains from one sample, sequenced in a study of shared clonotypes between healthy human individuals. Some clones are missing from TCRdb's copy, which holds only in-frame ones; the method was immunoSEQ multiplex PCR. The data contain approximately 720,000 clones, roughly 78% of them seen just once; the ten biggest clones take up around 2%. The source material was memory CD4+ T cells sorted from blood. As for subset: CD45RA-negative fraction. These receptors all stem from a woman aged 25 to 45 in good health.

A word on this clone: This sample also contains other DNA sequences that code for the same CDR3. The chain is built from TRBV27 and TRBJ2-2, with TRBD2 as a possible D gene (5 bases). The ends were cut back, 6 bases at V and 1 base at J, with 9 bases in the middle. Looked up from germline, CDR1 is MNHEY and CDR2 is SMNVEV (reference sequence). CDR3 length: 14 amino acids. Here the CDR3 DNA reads TGTGCCAGCAGGAGGGCAGGGAACACCGGGGAGCTGTTTTTT. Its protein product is CASRRAGNTGELFF.

The CDR3 is CASRTPDRALNEQFF. The CDR3 DNA is TGTGCCAGCAGAACTCCGGACAGGGCCCTAAATGAGCAGTTCTTC. V usage is TRBV28 and J usage is TRBJ2-1; 8 nucleotides agree with TRBD1. The CDR3 is made up of 15 amino acids. The germline V gene has CDR1 MDHEN and CDR2 SYDVKM. V was pared by 6 bases and J by 7 bases, with 11 bases of the junction left unmatched. The full variable domain, with the rest looked up from reference TRBV28 and TRBJ2-1, is DVKVTQSSRYLVKRTGEKVFLECVQDMDHENMFWYRQDPGLGLRLIYFSYDVKMKEKGDIPEGYSVSREKKERFSLILESASTNQTSMYLCASRTPDRALNEQFFGPGTRLTVL.

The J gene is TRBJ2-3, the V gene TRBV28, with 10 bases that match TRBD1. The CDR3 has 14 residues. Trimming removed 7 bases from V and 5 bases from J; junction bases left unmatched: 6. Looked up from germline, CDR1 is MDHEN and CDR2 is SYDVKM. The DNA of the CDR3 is TGTGCCAGCACCGGGACAGGGGTTGGAGATACGCAGTATTTT. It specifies CASTGTGVGDTQYF.

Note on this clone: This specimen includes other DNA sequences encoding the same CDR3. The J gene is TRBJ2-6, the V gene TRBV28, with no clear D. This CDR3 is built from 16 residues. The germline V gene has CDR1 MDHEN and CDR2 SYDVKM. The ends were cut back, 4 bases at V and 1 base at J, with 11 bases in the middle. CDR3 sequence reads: CASSSPGTSGANVLTF. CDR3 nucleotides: TGTGCCAGCAGTTCCCCAGGTACTTCTGGGGCCAACGTCCTGACTTTC.

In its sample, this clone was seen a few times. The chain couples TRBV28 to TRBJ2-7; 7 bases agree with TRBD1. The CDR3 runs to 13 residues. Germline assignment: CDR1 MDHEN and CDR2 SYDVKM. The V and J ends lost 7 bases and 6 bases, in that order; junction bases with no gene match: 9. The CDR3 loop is CASTPFPGGEQYF. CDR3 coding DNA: TGTGCCAGCACCCCATTCCCAGGGGGCGAGCAGTACTTC.

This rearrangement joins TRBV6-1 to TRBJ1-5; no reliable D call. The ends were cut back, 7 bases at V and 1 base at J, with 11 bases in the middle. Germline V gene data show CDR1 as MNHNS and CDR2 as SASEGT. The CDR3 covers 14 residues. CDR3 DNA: TGTGCCAGCAACCCGCTAGGAAGCAATCAGCCCCAGCATTTT. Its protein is CASNPLGSNQPQHF.

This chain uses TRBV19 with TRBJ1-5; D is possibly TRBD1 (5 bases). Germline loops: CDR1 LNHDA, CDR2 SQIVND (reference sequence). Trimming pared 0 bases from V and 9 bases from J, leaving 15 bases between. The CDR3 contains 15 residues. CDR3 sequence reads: CASSIDRPGRGPQHF. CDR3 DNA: TGTGCCAGTAGTATAGATCGGCCAGGGAGGGGGCCCCAGCATTTT.

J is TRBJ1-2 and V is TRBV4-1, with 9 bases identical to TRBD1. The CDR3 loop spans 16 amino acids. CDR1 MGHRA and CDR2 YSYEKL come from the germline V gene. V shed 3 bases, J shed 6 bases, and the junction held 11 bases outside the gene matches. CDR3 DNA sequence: TGCGCCAGCAGCCACACCTTCCGGGACAGGGACAATGGCTACACCTTC. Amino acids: CASSHTFRDRDNGYTF.

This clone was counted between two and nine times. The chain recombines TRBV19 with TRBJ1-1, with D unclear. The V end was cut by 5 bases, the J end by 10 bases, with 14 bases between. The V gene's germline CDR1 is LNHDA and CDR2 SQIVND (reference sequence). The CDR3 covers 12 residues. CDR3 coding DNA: TGTGCCAGTAGTGGTTGGACTGATGGAGCTTTCTTT. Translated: CASSGWTDGAFF. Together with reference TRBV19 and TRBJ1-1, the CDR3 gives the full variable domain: DGGITQSPKYLFRKEGQNVTLSCEQNLNHDAMYWYRQDPGQGLRLIYYSQIVNDFQKGDIAEGYSVSREKKESFPLTVTSAQKNPTAFYLCASSGWTDGAFFGQGTRLTVV.

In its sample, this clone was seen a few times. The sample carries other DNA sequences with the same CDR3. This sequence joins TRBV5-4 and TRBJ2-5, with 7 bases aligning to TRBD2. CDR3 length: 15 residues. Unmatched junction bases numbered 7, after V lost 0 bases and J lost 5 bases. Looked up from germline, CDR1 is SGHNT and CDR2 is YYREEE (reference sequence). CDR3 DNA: TGTGCCAGCAGCTTGGCGGGAGGCCCTGGGGAGACCCAGTACTTC. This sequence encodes CASSLAGGPGETQYF.

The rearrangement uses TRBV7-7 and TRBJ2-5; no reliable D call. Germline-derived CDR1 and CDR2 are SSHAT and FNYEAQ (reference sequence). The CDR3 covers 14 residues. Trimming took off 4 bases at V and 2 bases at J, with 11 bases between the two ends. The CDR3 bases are TGTGCCAGCAGCTCCAACAGTGGACAAGAGACCCAGTACTTC. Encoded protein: CASSSNSGQETQYF.

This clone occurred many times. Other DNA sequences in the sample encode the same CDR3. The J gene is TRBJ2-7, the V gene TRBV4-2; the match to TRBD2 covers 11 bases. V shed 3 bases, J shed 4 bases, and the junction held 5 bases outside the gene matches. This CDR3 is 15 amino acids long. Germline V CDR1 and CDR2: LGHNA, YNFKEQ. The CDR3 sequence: CASSQGLAETYEQYF. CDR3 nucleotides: TGTGCCAGCAGCCAGGGACTAGCGGAGACTTACGAGCAGTACTTC.

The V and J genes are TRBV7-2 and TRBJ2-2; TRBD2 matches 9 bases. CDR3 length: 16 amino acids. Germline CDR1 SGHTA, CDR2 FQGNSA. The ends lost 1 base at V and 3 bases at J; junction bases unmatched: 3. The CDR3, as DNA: TGTGCCAGCAGCTTAGGCCTAGCGGGATACACCGGGGAGCTGTTTTTT. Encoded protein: CASSLGLAGYTGELFF.

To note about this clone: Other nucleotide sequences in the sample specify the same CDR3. CDR3 nucleotides: TGTGCCAGCTCACCCGGGACTAGCGGGAGACTCAATGAGCAGTTCTTC. It encodes CASSPGTSGRLNEQFF. The V gene is TRBV18, the J gene TRBJ2-1; 14 bases align to TRBD2. Trimming removed 3 bases from V and 6 bases from J; junction bases left unmatched: 4. The CDR3 spans 16 residues. Germline CDR1 and CDR2: KGHSH and LQKENI.

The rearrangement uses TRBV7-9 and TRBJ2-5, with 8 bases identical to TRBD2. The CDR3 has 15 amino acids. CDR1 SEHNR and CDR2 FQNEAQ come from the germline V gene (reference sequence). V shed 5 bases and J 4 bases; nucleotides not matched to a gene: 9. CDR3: CASSRRREGGETQYF. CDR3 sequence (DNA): TGTGCCAGCAGCCGGCGTCGGGAGGGTGGAGAGACCCAGTACTTC.

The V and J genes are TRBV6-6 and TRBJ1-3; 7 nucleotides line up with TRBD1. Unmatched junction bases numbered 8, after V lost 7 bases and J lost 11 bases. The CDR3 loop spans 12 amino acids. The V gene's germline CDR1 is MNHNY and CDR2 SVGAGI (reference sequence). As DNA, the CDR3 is TGTGCCAGCAAGACAGGGTGTTTCCCCATATATTTT. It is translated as CASKTGCFPIYF.

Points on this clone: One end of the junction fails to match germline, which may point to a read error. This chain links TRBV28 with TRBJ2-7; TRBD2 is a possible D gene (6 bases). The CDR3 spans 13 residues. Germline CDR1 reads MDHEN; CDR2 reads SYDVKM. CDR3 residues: CASRPGLRALINF. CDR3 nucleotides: TGTGCCAGTAGACCGGGACTCCGGGCACTAATAAATTTC.

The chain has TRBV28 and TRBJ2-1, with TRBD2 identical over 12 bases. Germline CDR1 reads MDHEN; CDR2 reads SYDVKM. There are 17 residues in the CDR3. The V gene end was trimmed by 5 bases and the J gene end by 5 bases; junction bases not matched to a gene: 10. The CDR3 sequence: CASSPPQLAGGDNEQFF. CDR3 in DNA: TGTGCCAGCAGTCCCCCACAACTAGCGGGAGGCGACAATGAGCAGTTCTTC.

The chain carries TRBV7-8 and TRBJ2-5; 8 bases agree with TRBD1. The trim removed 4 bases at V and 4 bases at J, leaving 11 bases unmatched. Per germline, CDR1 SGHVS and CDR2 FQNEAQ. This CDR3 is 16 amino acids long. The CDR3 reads CASSSFFRGRTETQYF. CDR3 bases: TGTGCCAGCAGCTCTTTCTTCAGGGGGCGTACAGAGACCCAGTACTTC.

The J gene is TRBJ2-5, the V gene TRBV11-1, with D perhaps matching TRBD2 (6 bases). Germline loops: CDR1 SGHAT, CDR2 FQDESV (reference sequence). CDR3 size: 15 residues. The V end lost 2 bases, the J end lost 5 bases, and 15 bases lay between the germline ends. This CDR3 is CASSLRLLGGETQYF. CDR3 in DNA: TGTGCCAGCAGCTTAAGACTCCTAGGAGGGGAGACCCAGTACTTC.

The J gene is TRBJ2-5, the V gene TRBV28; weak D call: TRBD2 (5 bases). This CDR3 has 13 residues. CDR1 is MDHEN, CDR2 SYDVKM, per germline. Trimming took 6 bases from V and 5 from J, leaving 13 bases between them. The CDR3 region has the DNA TGTGCCAGCAGAACTAGTCTTGGGGAGACCCAGTACTTC. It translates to CASRTSLGETQYF.

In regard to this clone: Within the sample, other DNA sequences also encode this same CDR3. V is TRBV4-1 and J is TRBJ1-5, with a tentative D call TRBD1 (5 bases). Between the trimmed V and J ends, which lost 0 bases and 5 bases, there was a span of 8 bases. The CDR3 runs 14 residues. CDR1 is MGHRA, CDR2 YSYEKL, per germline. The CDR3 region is CASSQDEGDQPQHF. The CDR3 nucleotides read TGCGCCAGCAGCCAAGATGAAGGGGATCAGCCCCAGCATTTT.

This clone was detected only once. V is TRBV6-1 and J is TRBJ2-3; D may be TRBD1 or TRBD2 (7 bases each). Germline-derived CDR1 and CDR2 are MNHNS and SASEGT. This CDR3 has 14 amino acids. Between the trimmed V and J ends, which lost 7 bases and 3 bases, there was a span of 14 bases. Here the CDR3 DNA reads TGTGCCAGCACCCAGGGGGGGACAACAGATACGCAGTATTTT. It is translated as CASTQGGTTDTQYF.

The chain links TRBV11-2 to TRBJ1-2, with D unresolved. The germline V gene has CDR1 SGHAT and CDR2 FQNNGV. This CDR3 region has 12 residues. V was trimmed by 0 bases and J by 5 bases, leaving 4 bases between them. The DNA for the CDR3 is TGTGCCAGCAGCTTAGAGGGGTATGGCTACACCTTC. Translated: CASSLEGYGYTF. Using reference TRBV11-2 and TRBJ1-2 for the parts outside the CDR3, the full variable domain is EAGVAQSPRYKIIEKRQSVAFWCNPISGHATLYWYQQILGQGPKLLIQFQNNGVVDDSQLPKDRFSAERLKGVDSTLKIQPAKLEDSAVYLCASSLEGYGYTFGSGTRLTVV.

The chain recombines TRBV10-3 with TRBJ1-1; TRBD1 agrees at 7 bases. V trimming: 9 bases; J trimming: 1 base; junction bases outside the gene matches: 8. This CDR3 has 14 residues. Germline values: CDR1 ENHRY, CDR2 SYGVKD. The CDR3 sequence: CAIRTGTENTEAFF. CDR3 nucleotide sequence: TGTGCCATTCGTACCGGGACAGAGAACACTGAAGCTTTCTTT.